This paragraph covers one T cell receptor (beta chain) sequence. This sample was taken from a study of control samples from healthy donors and cancer patients. Clones were read by immunoSEQ multiplex PCR, and TCRdb kept only the in-frame ones, dropping some. This sample has roughly 120,000 clones; more than 80% occur once, and the top ten carry 40%. The TCR originated in a man aged 45-60 years in good health. The sequenced sample consisted of blood.

CDR3 bases: TGTGCCAGCAGTGAAGGGACAGGTTACTATAATTCACCCCTCCACTTT. Amino acid sequence: CASSEGTGYYNSPLHF. The chain recombines TRBV6-1 with TRBJ1-6; TRBD1 matches 7 bases. The CDR3 has 16 amino acids. J lost 3 bases, V lost 1 base, and 3 bases had no gene match. Germline V lookup: CDR1 MNHNS, CDR2 SASEGT.